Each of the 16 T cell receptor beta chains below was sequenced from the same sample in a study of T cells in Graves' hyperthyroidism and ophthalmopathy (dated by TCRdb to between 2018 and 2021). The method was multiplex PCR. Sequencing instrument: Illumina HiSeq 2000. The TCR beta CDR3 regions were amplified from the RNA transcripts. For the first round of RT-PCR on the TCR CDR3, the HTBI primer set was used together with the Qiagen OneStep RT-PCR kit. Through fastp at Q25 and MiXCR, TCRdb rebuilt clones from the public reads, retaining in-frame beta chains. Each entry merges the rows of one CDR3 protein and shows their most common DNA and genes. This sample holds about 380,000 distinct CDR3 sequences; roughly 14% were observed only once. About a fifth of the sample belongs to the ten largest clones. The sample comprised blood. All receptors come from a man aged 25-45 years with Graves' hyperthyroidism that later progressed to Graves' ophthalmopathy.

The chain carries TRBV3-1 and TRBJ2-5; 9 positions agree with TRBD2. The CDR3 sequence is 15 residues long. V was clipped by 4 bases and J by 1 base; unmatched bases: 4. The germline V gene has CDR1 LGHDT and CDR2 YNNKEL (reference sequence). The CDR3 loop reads CASSRSGLAQETQYF. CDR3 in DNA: TGTGCCAGCAGCCGATCGGGACTAGCCCAAGAGACCCAGTACTTC.

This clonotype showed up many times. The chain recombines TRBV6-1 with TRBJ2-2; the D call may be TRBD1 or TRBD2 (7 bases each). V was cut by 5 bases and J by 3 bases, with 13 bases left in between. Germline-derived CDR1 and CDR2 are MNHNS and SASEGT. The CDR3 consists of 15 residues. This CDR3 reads CASSLAGGDTGELFF. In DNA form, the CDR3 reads TGTGCCAGCAGTTTGGCAGGGGGGGACACCGGGGAGCTGTTTTTT.

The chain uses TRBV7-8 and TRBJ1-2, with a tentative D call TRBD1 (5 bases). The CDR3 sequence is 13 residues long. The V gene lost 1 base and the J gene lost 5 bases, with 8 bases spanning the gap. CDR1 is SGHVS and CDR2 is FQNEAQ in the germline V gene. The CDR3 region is CASSLGGEYGYTF. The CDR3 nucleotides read TGTGCCAGCAGCTTAGGAGGGGAGTATGGCTACACCTTC.

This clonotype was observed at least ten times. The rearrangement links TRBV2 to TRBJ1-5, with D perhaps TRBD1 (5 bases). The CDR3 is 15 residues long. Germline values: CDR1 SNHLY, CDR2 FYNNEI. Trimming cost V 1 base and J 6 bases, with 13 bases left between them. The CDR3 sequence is CASSEGMGPAQPQHF. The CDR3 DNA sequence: TGTGCCAGCAGTGAAGGGATGGGGCCCGCTCAGCCCCAGCATTTT.

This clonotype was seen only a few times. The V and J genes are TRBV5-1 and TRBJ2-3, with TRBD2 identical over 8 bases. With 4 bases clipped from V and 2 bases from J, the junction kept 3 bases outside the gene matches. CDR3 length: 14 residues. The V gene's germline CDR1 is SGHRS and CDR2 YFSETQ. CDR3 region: CASSAGLDTDTQYF. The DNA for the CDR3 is TGCGCCAGCAGCGCGGGACTAGACACAGATACGCAGTATTTT.

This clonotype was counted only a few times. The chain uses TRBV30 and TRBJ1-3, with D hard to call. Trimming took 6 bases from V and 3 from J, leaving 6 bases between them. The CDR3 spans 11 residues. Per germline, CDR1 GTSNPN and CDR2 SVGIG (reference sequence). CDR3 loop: CACPNGNTIYF. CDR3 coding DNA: TGTGCCTGCCCAAATGGAAACACCATATATTTT.

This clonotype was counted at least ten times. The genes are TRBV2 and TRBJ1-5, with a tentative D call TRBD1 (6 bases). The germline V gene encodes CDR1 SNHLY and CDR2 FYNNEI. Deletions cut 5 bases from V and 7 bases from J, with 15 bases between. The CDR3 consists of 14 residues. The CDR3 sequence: CASSQTGRGQPQHF. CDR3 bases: TGTGCCAGCAGTCAGACAGGCCGGGGACAGCCCCAGCATTTT.

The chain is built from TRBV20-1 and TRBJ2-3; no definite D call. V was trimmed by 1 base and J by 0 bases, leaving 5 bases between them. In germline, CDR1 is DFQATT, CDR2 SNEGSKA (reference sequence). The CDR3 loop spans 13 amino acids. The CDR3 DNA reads TGCAGTGCTAGAGCCCCCAGCACAGATACGCAGTATTTT. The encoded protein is CSARAPSTDTQYF.

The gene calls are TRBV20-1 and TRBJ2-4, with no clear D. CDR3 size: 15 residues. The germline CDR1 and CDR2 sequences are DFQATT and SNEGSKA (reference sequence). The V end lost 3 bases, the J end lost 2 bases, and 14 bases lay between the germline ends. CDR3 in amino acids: CSASLASRTKNIQYF. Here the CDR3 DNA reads TGCAGTGCTAGCTTGGCTAGTCGTACCAAAAACATTCAGTACTTC.

The CDR3 DNA sequence: TGCAGCGTCACGGACAACAATCAGCCCCAGCATTTT. Translated: CSVTDNNQPQHF. This sequence joins TRBV29-1 and TRBJ1-5; a weak D match, TRBD1 (5 bases). The CDR3 sequence is 12 residues long. V shed 6 bases and J shed 3 bases, with 9 bases lying between them. The germline V gene has CDR1 SQVTM and CDR2 ANQGSEA.

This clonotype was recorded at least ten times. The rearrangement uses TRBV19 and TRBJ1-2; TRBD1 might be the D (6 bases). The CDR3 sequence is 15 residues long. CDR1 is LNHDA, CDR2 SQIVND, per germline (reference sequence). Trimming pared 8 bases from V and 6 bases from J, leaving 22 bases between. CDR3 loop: CASCPRRGGVDGYTF. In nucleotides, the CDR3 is TGTGCCAGTTGCCCACGGAGAGGGGGTGTAGATGGCTACACCTTC.

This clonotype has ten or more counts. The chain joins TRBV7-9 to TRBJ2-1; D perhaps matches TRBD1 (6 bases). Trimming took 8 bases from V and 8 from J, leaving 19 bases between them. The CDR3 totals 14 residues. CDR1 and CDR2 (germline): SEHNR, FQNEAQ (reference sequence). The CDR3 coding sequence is TGTGCCAGCGGGTCCTACAGGGCGAGCGATGAGCAGTTCTTC. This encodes CASGSYRASDEQFF.

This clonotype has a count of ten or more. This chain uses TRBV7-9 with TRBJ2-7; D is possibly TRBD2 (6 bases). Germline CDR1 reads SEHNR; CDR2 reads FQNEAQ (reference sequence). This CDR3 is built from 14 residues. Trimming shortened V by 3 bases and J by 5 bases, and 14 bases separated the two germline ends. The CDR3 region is CASSLGGATHEQYF. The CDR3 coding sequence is TGTGCCAGCAGCTTGGGGGGAGCCACCCACGAGCAGTACTTC.

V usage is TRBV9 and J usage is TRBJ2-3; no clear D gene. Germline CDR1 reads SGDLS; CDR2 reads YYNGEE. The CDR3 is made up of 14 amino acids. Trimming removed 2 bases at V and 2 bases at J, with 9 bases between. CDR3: CASSVRPNTDTQYF. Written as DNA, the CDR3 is TGTGCCAGCAGCGTGAGGCCGAACACAGATACGCAGTATTTT.

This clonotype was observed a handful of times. The CDR3 DNA reads TGCAGTGCCACCGGGACAGGCAACTCCTATTACCAAGAGACCCAGTACTTC. Translating gives CSATGTGNSYYQETQYF. The rearrangement uses TRBV20-1 and TRBJ2-5, with 8 bases lining up with TRBD1. The V gene end was trimmed by 6 bases and the J gene end by 0 bases; junction bases not matched to a gene: 15. Germline CDR1 is DFQATT and CDR2 is SNEGSKA (reference sequence). The CDR3 has 17 amino acids.

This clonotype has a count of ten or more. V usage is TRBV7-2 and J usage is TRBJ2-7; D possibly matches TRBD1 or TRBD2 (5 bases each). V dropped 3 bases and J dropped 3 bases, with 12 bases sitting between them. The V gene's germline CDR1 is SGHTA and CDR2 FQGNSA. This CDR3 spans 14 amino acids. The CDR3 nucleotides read TGTGCCAGCAGCTTTGGGACCTACTTCTACGAGCAGTACTTC. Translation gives CASSFGTYFYEQYF.